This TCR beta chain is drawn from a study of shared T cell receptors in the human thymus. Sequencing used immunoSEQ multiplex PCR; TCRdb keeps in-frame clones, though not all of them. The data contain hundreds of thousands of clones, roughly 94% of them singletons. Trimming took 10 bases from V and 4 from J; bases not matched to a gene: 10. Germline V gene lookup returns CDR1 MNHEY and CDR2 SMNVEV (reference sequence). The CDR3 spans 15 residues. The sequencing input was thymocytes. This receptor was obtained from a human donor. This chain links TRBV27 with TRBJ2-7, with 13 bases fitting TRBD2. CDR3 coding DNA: TGTGCCACAGGACTAGCGGGAGCAGGAGTTTACGAGCAGTACTTC. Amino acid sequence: CATGLAGAGVYEQYF.